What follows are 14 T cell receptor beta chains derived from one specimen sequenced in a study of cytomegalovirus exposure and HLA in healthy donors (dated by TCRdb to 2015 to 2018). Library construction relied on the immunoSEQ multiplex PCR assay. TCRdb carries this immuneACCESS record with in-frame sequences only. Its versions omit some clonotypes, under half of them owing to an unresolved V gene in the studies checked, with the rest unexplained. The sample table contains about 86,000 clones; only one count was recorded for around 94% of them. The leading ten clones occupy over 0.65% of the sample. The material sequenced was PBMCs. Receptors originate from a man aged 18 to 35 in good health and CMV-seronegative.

The CDR3 region has the DNA TGTGCCAGCAGTTACGAGGGACTAGTTTACAATGAGCAGTTCTTC. Protein sequence: CASSYEGLVYNEQFF. The chain recombines TRBV6-6 with TRBJ2-1; 8 bases line up with TRBD2. From germline, CDR1 is MNHNY and CDR2 SVGAGI (reference sequence). The CDR3 is made up of 15 amino acids. The J segment lost 4 bases and the V segment lost 2 bases, leaving 4 bases of the junction unmatched.

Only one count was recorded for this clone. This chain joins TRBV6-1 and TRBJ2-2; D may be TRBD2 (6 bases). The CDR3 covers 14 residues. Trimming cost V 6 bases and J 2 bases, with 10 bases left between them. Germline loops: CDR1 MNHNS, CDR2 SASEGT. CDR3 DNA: TGTGCCAGCAGGGACTACATAAACACCGGGGAGCTGTTTTTT. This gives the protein CASRDYINTGELFF.

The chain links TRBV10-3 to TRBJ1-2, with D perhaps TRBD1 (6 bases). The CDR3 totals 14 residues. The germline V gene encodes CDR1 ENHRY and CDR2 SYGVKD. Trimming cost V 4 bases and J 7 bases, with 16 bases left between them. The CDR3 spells CAISGDIRGSGYTF. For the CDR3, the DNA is TGTGCCATCAGTGGGGATATAAGGGGGAGTGGCTACACCTTC.

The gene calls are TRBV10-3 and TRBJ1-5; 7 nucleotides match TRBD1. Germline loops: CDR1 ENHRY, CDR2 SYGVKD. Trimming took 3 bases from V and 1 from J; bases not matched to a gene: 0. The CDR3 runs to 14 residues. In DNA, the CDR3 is TGTGCCATCAGTGAAGGGGGCAGCAATCAGCCCCAGCATTTT. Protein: CAISEGGSNQPQHF.

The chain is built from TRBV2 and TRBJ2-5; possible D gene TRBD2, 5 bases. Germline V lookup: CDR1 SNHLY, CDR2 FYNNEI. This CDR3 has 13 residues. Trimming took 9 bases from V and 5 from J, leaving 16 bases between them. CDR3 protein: CARRPTGVETQYF. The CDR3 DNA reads TGTGCCAGACGACCCACCGGGGTTGAGACCCAGTACTTC.

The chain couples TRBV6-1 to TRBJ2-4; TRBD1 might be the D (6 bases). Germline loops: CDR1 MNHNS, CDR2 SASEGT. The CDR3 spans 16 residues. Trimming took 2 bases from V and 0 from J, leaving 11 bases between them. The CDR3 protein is CASSEWGPLAKNIQYF. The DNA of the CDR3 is TGTGCCAGCAGTGAATGGGGGCCACTAGCCAAAAACATTCAGTACTTC.

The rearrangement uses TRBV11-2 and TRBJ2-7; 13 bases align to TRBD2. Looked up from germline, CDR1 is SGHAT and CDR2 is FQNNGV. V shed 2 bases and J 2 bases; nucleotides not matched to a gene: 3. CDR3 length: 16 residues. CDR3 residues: CASSLQGLAGAYEQYF. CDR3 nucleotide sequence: TGTGCCAGCAGCTTACAAGGACTAGCGGGAGCCTACGAGCAGTACTTC.

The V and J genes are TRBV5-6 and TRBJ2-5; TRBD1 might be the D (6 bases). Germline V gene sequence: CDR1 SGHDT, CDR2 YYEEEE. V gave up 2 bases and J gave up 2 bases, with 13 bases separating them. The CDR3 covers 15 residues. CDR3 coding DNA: TGTGCCAGCAGCTTAAGGGCAGGGGATCAAGAGACCCAGTACTTC. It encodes CASSLRAGDQETQYF.

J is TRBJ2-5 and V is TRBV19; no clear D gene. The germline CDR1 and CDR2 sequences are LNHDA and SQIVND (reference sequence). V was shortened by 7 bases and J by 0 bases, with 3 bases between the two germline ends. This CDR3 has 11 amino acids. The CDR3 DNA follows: TGTGCCAGTACTTACCAAGAGACCCAGTACTTC. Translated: CASTYQETQYF. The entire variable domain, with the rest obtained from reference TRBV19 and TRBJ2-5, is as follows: DGGITQSPKYLFRKEGQNVTLSCEQNLNHDAMYWYRQDPGQGLRLIYYSQIVNDFQKGDIAEGYSVSREKKESFPLTVTSAQKNPTAFYLCASTYQETQYFGPGTRLLVL.

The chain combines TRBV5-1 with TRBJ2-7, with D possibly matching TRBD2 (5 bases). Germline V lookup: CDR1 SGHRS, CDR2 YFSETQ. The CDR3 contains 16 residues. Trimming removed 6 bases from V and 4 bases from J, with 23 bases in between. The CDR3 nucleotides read TGCGCCAGCAAGCCAAGAGCCTCCAGCGGAGAGTACGAGCAGTACTTC. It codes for CASKPRASSGEYEQYF.

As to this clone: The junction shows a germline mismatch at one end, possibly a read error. The CDR3 DNA follows: TGTGCTAGCAGCTTGACGACAGGGACTGAAGCTTTCTTT. Amino acid sequence: CASSLTTGTEAFF. The chain joins TRBV7-7 to TRBJ1-1; 7 bases line up with TRBD1. In germline, CDR1 is SSHAT, CDR2 FNYEAQ (reference sequence). The CDR3 covers 13 residues.

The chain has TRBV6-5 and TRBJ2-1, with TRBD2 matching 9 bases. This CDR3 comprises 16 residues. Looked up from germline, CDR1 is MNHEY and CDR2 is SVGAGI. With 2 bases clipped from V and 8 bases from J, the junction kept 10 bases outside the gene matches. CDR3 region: CASSYAKRGALHEQFF. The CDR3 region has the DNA TGTGCCAGCAGTTACGCTAAGCGGGGGGCCCTCCATGAGCAGTTCTTC.

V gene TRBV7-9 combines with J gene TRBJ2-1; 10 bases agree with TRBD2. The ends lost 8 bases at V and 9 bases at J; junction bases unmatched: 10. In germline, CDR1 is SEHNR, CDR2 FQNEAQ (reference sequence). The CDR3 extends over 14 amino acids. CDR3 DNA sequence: TGTGCCAGCGACTCTAGCGGGAGAGGGTTTGAGCAGTTCTTC. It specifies CASDSSGRGFEQFF.

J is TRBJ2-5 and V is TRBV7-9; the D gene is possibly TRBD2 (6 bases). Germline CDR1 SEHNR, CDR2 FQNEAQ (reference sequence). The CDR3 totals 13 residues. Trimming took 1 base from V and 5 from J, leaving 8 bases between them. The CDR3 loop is CASSLGGIETQYF. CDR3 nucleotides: TGTGCCAGCAGCTTAGGCGGGATCGAGACCCAGTACTTC.